The entry below describes one T cell receptor beta chain. Its antigen target is currently unknown. The input lacks base qualities; no much larger clone sits a single base away. In total, approximately 610 healthy bone marrow donors made up the cohort. Cohort members were all nominally healthy when sampled, although unrecorded immune exposures were likely present. The donor was CMV seropositive and was included in the group of 300 or so seropositive cohort members. Each donor provided a peripheral blood sample, and peripheral blood mononuclear cells were used for TCR beta sequencing. The Qiagen DNeasy Blood Extraction Kit was used to extract genomic DNA from the blood cell samples. Receptor libraries were prepared by the immunoSEQ multiplex PCR assay. A mixture of 60 forward primers for TCR Vbeta segments and 13 reverse primers for TCR Jbeta segments was used in the multiplex PCR. The CDR3 region of rearranged TCR beta genes was amplified from genomic DNA with a multiplex PCR assay. Amplified TCR beta libraries were sequenced as 87-base-pair reads on the Illumina HiSeq System. For the original study's pipeline: In a later analysis, roughly 80 million unique TCR beta chains were counted across the roughly 610 repertoires, and around 10 million of these chains were shared by at least two donors. Raw reads were error-corrected and collapsed into unique sequences by a nearest-neighbor algorithm in which closely related sequences were merged to remove PCR and sequencing errors. To assign V, D and J gene segments, CDR3 sequences were aligned to IMGT reference sequences. For a sequence to be retained, at least a six-nucleotide match to both a V gene segment and a J gene segment was required. A rearrangement was called productive if the CDR3 had no stop codons and remained in frame with V and J, and every other rearrangement was called non-productive. Following IMGT convention, CDR3 was defined as the stretch from the second conserved V-encoded cysteine up to the conserved J-encoded phenylalanine. In an earlier analysis of roughly 610 of the donors, sequences lacking an unambiguous match to a single V gene segment were excluded. An earlier analysis of 587 of the donors called V segments functional above 56.7% productive rearrangements and segregating when the between-donor standard deviation exceeded 5%. A statistical classification framework was developed to diagnose cytomegalovirus status using the catalog of TCR beta chain sequences. In a later analysis, TCR nucleotide sequences were compared against IMGT/GENE-DB human TR gene sequences so that V and J genes could be assigned. Using the TCRdist pipeline, a later analysis assigned CDR3 sequences along with most-parsimonious VDJ recombination scenarios. In a later analysis, each TCR beta chain was defined by its CDR3 amino acid sequence together with its V-gene family, and reads without a unique V-gene family were excluded. As a way to deal with suspected cross-contamination and a sequencing artifact, a later analysis dropped more than 500 nucleotide sequences that were highly shared and had low generation probability. In a later analysis, a clonal expansion index for each public chain was calculated from normalized within-repertoire ranks of inferred template counts. In a later analysis, generation probabilities were computed using a VDJ recombination model fitted to out-of-frame rearrangements, and the results were checked against IGoR. A later analysis scored TCR-TCR, TCR-HLA and TCR-CMV co-occurrence with hypergeometric tests, applying a repertoire-size bias correction to TCR pairs. To estimate false discovery rates, a later analysis permuted the HLA or CMV assignments 20 times. In a later analysis, co-occurring TCRs were grouped using DBSCAN, with TCRdist sequence similarity added in when clustering inside HLA-allele-positive subsets. For co-occurrence clustering, repertoires with fewer than 30,000 or more than 120,000 public chains were excluded, along with roughly 5 repertoires with anomalous nucleotide sharing. TCRdb mirrors the immuneACCESS table, restricted to in-frame sequences. Some clones are absent from its copies; in checked studies, under half trace to an unresolved V gene, and the reason for the others is unknown. V, J and clone size reflect that table, while D and trimming were determined from the DNA. The sample data list fewer than 200,000 clones, and under 70% of these were observed just once. Clones ranked in the top ten supply less than 3.5% of the sample.

The sample originates from a study of cytomegalovirus exposure and HLA in healthy donors (dated by TCRdb to about 2017). In terms of the full investigation: According to an earlier analysis of 587 of the donors, roughly 180 million T cells yielded 117 million unique TCR beta sequences and less than 300 Gb of sequence data. An early release covering some 640 HLA-typed donors comprised about 290 gigabases of sequencing data and tens of millions of unique TCR sequences. Of the roughly 400 genotyped donors, approximately 80% fell in the genetic ancestry cluster associated with self-reported Caucasian donors. The study aimed to test whether cataloging public T cell receptors could reveal signatures of past pathogen exposure. The T cell repertoires of 700 or so subjects were profiled by immunosequencing and related to cytomegalovirus serostatus. Along with the approximately 700-subject first cohort, a separate validation cohort of more than 90 different subjects was used. The study combined high-throughput TCR immunosequencing, statistical association of individual TCRs with disease status, and machine learning to predict cytomegalovirus infection status. In a later analysis, previously published TCR beta repertoires from 550 to 750 donors were re-analyzed and high-resolution HLA genotyping was added so that TCR occurrence patterns could be studied. The later analysis used no new phenotypic data to find candidate immune exposures, relying instead on TCR beta sequences and their occurrence across donors. An earlier analysis of 587 of the donors used high-throughput TCR beta sequencing to judge whether each TCR beta V gene segment behaved as functional or pseudogenic. Donor age, sex, ethnicity and CMV serostatus were compiled alongside the repertoire data. Genome-wide SNP genotypes for about 60% of the roughly 700 donors were used in a later genetic analysis, which treated that subset as a discovery cohort. All discovery cohort repertoires had been generated on a single sequencing platform. HLA typing included class I and class II loci at four-digit resolution. Typing coverage differed by locus: A, B, C, DRB1 and DQB1 were typed in roughly 620-630 donors, DQA1 in 500 to 550, DPA1 in around 600, and DPB1 in 400 to 480. Five DR-DQ haplotypes were handled as single units for association and clustering because linkage in the cohort was strong. Among 350 to 400 genotyped donors of the cohort, an average of roughly 240,000 unique TCR beta nucleotide sequences were sequenced per donor, around 18% of them non-productive.

The paper's findings and limits, for the study overall: HLA typing was unavailable for some donors at each locus, so association tests used only the typed subset. Sequencing depth was assumed to be roughly uniform across donors in the presence/absence analyses, though that assumption may not hold. A later genetic analysis associated a missense DCLRE1C variant with V-gene and J-gene trimming of TCR beta chains, and an independent cohort replicated the association. Compared with equally common non-associated chains, HLA-associated TCR beta chains in a later analysis were more clonally expanded and had lower generation probabilities. Strong co-occurrence of HLA alleles, especially DR and DQ, made assigning TCR associations to individual alleles difficult. In a later analysis, most CMV-associated TCR beta chains were found to appear HLA-restricted, with HLA associations seemingly driven largely by CMV exposure. The earlier analysis of about 600 of the donors excluded 15 to 20 rarely observed V segments, including chromosome 9 orphons, because counts were too low. In vitro tests confirmed that a few of the cytomegalovirus-associated TCR beta chains recognize cytomegalovirus antigens. The only immune exposure information available for the cohort was CMV serostatus. Specific HLA alleles were associated with more than 15,000 TCR beta sequences at a false discovery rate of 0.05 in a later analysis. Compared with the roughly 720-donor mean, donors in an Asian-associated ancestry cluster had fewer N-insertions in productive TCRs, according to a later genetic analysis. While some public TCRs were present in many individuals, most TCR sequences turned up only very rarely across donors. A total of around 150 TCR beta chains were listed by the study as associated with cytomegalovirus. In this cohort, only TCR beta chains were sequenced, and detectable features were limited by the absence of alpha or paired-chain data. In both the original and validation cohorts, the classifier was reported to diagnose cytomegalovirus status with high specificity and sensitivity. The 87-base-pair reads could not distinguish some IMGT-functional V segments, including TRBV6-2 and TRBV6-3, so those segments were excluded. A further reported finding was that TCR beta sequences accurately predicted the HLA-A and HLA-B alleles for most subjects in the first cohort. A later analysis reported that several top co-occurrence clusters appeared linked to parvovirus B19, influenza, CMV and Epstein-Barr virus. According to the authors, the approach could potentially be generalized to other disease states and immunological phenotypes. A cluster of highly shared sequence variants was judged likely to be a technical artifact of the sequencing pipeline. A later analysis found that TCR association rates varied across HLA loci, with DRB1 alleles showing the most associated TCRs and HLA-C alleles the fewest. Correlated functional status among segregating V segments might reflect linkage disequilibrium, but an unknown experimental factor could not be ruled out. Broadly in line with IMGT annotations, most TCR beta V segments showed up in productive rearrangements about 87% or about 30% of the time in an earlier analysis of some 590 of the donors.

From V the trimming removes 5 bases and from J it removes 5 bases, while the gene matches leave 3 bases of the junction unaccounted for. The CDR3 runs 12 residues from the cysteine to the phenylalanine. This entry keeps only the CDR3 DNA: 36 bases, framed from base 1. CDR1 SGHRS and CDR2 YFSETQ were looked up in the germline V gene. This sequence was found in a woman aged 35 to 49 in good health and CMV-seropositive. The sample comprised PBMCs. The V and J genes are TRBV5-1 and TRBJ2-5; 7 middle bases align to TRBD2. The CDR3 in this case is CASSRGEETQYF. The base sequence is TGCGCCAGCAGTCGGGGGGAGGAGACCCAGTACTTC.